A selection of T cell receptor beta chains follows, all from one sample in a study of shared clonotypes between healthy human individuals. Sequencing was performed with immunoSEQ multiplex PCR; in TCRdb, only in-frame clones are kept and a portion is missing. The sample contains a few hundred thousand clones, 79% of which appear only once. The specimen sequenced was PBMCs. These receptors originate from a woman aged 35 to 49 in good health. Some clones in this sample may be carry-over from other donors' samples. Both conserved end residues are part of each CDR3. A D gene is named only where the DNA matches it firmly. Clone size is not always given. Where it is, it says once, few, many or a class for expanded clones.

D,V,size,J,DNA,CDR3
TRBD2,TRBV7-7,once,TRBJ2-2,TGTGCCAGCAGCTCGAGGACTAGCGGGAGCACGGGGGGTACCGGGGAGCTGTTTTTT,CASSSRTSGSTGGTGELFF
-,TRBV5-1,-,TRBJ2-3,TGCGCCAGCAGCCTCGGACTTGGGACAGATACGCAGTATTTT,CASSLGLGTDTQYF
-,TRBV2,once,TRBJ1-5,TGTGCCAGCAGGGACCCTGGTGCCCAGCATTTT,CASRDPGAQHF
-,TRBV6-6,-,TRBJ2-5,TGTGCCAGCACCCCTGTGGGTATGGAGACCCAGTACTTC,CASTPVGMETQYF
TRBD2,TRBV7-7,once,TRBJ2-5,TGTGCCATCTCCCCCAGGGTCGGTAGGGCGGGAGTACAAGAGACCCAGTACTTC,CAISPRVGRAGVQETQYF
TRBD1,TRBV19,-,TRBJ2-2,TGTGCCAGTAGTACGTCCCGGGACAGGATCCGCACCGGGGAGCTGTTTTTT,CASSTSRDRIRTGELFF
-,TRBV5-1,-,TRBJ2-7,TGCGCCAGCAGGGAGGGGAGTATGTTC,CASREGSMF
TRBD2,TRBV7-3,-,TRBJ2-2,TGTGCCAGCAGCTTAAGAACTAGCGGGGTCACCGGGGAGCTGTTTTTT,CASSLRTSGVTGELFF
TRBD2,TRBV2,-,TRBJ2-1,TGTGCCAGCAGTGAAGCTAGCGGGAGGGACCCCGGCGTGGGGAATGAGCAGTTCTTC,CASSEASGRDPGVGNEQFF
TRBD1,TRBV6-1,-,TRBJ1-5,TGTGCCAGCAGGGATACAGGGGGCGGGCAGCCCCAGCATTTT,CASRDTGGGQPQHF
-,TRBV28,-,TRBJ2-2,TGTGCCAGCAGCCTAGAGTTCGTCGGGGAGCTGTTTTTT,CASSLEFVGELFF
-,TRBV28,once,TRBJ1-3,TGTGCCAGCAGTTTGTCACAGTTTTCTGGAAACACCATATATTTT,CASSLSQFSGNTIYF
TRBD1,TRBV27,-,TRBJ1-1,TGTGCCAGCAGCCTGGACAGGGGAAACACTGAAGCTTTCTTT,CASSLDRGNTEAFF
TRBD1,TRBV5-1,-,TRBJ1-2,TGCGCCAGCAGCTTCGACAGGGATGGCTACACCTTC,CASSFDRDGYTF
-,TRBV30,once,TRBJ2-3,TGTGCCTGGAGTGGCTCGCGTGATACGCAGTATTTT,CAWSGSRDTQYF
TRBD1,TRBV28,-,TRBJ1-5,TGTGCCAGCAGAGGGGGGGGGACAGGCCCCTATAGCAATCAGCCCCAGCATTTT,CASRGGGTGPYSNQPQHF
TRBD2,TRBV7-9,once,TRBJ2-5,TGTGCCAGCAACAGCTTAGGGGGACTAGCGGGAGGAGAGACCCAGTACTTC,CASNSLGGLAGGETQYF
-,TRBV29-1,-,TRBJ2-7,TGCAGCGTTGGGAGGGTGAACGAGCAGTACTTC,CSVGRVNEQYF
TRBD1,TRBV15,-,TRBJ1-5,TGTGCCACCAGAGGACAGGGAGGTCAGCCCCAGCATTTT,CATRGQGGQPQHF
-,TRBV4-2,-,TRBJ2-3,TGTGCCAGCAGCCAAGAGGGTCCTAGCAATCTAGATACGCAGTATTTT,CASSQEGPSNLDTQYF
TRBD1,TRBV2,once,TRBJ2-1,TGTGCCAGCAGCGGATACAGGGGGCATGGCTCCTACAATGAGCAGTTCTTC,CASSGYRGHGSYNEQFF
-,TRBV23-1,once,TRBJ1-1,TGCGCCAGCACCGTTGACAGGAACACTGAAGCTTTCTTT,CASTVDRNTEAFF
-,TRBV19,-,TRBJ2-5,TGTGCCAGTGGCCTTTCGGAGACCCAGTACTTC,CASGLSETQYF
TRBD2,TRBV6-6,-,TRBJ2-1,TGTGCCATCAGGACTAGCGGGATATACAATGAGCAGTTCTTC,CAIRTSGIYNEQFF
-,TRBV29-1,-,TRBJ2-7,TGCAGCGTCCGAAGGGGACCCTACGAGCAGTACTTC,CSVRRGPYEQYF
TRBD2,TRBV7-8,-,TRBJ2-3,TGTGCCAGCAGCGGCGGGGGGGGGCTAGATACGCAGTATTTT,CASSGGGGLDTQYF
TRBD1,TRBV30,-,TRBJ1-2,TGTGCCTGGAATACAGGGGAAAACTATGGCTACACCTTC,CAWNTGENYGYTF
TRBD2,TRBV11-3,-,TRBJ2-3,TGTGCCAGCAGCTTAGAAGCGGGGGTTGGGCATACGCAGTATTTT,CASSLEAGVGHTQYF
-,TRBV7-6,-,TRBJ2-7,TGTGCCAGCAGCCTGCAGGACTACGAGCAGTACTTC,CASSLQDYEQYF
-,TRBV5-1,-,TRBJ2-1,TGCGCCAGCAGCTTGGAAGGGGTTGTGAATGAGCAGTTCTTC,CASSLEGVVNEQFF
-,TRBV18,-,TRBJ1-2,TGTGCCAGCTCACCCGGACCGGGGGCGGGCAATGGCTACACCTTC,CASSPGPGAGNGYTF
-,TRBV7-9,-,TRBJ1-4,TGTGCCAGCAGCTTCGAGGGAGGACCCTTGGGTGAAAAACTGTTTTTT,CASSFEGGPLGEKLFF
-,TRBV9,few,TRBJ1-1,TGTGCCAGCAGCGCCCTGAACACTGAAGCTTTCTTT,CASSALNTEAFF
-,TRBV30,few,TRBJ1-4,TGTGCCTGGAGAGACCCGTTTGGGGGTGGAGAAAAACTGTTTTTT,CAWRDPFGGGEKLFF
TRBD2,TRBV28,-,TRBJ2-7,TGTGCAGCCGTCCCGGTCGCGGGAGGGCCGAAGAACGAGCAGTACTTC,CAAVPVAGGPKNEQYF
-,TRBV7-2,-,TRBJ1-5,TGTGCCAGCAGCTTAGGGGGGTATCGCCCCCAGCATTTT,CASSLGGYRPQHF
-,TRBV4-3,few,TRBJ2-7,TGCGCCAGCAGCCAAGATTATTCTAGCCCTACACTCGAGCAGTACTTC,CASSQDYSSPTLEQYF
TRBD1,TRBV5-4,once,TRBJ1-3,TGTGCCAGCAGCTCAACAGGGGGCGCTTTGGGAAACACCATATATTTT,CASSSTGGALGNTIYF
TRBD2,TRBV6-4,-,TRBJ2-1,TGTGCCAGCAGTTCTAGCGGGAGCCATGAGCAGTTCTTC,CASSSSGSHEQFF
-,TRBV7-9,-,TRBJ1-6,TGTGCCAGCAGCTTTCCCTTTTTAGATTCACCCCTCCACTTT,CASSFPFLDSPLHF
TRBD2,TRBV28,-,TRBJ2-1,TGTGCCAGCAGGTCAGGGATAGCGGGAGATCGCAATGAGCAGTTCTTC,CASRSGIAGDRNEQFF
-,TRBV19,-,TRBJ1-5,TGTGCCAGCAGAAAAAGGGGGGGGAATCAGCCCCAGCATTTT,CASRKRGGNQPQHF